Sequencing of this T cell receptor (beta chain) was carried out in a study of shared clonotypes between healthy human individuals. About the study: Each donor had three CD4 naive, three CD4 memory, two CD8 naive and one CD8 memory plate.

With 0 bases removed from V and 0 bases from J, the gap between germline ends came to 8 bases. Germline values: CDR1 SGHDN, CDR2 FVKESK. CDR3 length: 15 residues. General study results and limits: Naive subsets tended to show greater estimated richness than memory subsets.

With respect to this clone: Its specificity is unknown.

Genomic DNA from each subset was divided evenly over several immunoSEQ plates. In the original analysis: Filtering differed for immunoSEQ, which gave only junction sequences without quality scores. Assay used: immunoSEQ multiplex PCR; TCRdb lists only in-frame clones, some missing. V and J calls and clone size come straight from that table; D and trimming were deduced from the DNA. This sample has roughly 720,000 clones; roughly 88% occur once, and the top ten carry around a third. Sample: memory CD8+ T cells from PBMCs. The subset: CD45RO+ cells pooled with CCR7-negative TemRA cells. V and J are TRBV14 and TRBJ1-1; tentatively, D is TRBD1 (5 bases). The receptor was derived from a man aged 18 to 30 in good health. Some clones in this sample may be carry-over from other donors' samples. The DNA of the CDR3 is TGTGCCAGCAGCCAAGACCCAGGGATGAACACTGAAGCTTTCTTT. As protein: CASSQDPGMNTEAFF.